This entry concerns a single T cell receptor (beta chain). Its target is not known. The data derive from a study of OX40 agonist ivuxolimab in advanced cancers. Assay: immunoSEQ multiplex PCR; the TCRdb copy retains only in-frame clones and omits some. The sample has some 130,000 clones, 90% seen once. Study conclusions and caveats: Within 6 weeks, CD4+ and CD8+ blood T cells expanded clonally at 0.1 to 3.0 mg/kg. No antigen was identified for the clonally expanded peripheral T cells.

This CDR3 has 14 residues. From germline, CDR1 is PRHDT and CDR2 FYEKMQ (reference sequence). The rearrangement uses TRBV13 and TRBJ2-5; the match to TRBD2 covers 8 bases. The J call could be wrong; TRBJ2-7 is a better fit for the DNA end. This receptor was obtained from an adult with an advanced solid tumor such as melanoma, head and neck, liver or kidney cancer. The sequencing here drew on CD4+ or CD8+ T cells sorted from blood, taken in a trial of the OX40 agonist ivuxolimab. Written as DNA, the CDR3 is TGTGCCAGCAGCTTTAGCGGGAACTCCTACGAGCAGTACTTC. It is translated as CASSFSGNSYEQYF.